Sequencing of this T cell receptor (beta chain) was carried out in a study of early T cells in non-severe SARS-CoV-2 infection. One entry per CDR3 protein, called by TCRdb with MiXCR from the 5' RACE reads. In the table there are tens of thousands of distinct CDR3 sequences, over 12% of which are singletons. This CDR3 region has 12 residues. Trimming removed 4 bases from V and 5 bases from J, with 6 bases in between. From germline, CDR1 is SGHTA and CDR2 FQGNSA. The chain uses TRBV7-2 and TRBJ1-5; D gene uncertain. Sample: whole blood. This TCR was recovered from an adult who was a healthcare worker with PCR-confirmed SARS-CoV-2 infection or an uninfected control (not recorded which). Written as DNA, the CDR3 is TGTGCCAGCAGCTCCCTTGATCAGCCCCAGCATTTT. Protein: CASSSLDQPQHF.